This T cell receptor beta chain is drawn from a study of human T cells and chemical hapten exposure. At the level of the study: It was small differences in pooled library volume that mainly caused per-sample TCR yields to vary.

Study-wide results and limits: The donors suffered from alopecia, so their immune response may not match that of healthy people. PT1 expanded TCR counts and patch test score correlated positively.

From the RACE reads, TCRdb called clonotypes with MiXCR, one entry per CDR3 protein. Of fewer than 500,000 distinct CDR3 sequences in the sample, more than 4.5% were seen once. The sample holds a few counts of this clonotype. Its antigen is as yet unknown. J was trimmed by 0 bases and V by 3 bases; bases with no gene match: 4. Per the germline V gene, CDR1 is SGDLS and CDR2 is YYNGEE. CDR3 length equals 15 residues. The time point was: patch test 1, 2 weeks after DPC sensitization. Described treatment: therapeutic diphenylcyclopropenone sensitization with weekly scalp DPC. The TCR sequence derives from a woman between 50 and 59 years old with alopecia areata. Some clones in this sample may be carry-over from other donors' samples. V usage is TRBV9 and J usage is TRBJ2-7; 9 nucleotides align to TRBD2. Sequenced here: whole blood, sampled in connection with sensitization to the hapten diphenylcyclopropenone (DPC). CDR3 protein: CASSGSGGLSYEQYF. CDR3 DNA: TGTGCCAGCAGCGGTAGCGGGGGACTCTCCTACGAGCAGTACTTC.